Below, one T cell receptor (beta chain) is given with its context. With 4 bases clipped from V and 1 base from J, the junction kept 11 bases outside the gene matches. Germline V lookup: CDR1 SGHTA, CDR2 FQGNSA. The CDR3 spans 17 residues. The sample originates from a study of T cells in Graves' hyperthyroidism and ophthalmopathy. Authors of the study amplified TCR beta CDR3 regions from RNA transcripts. Initially, a first-round RT-PCR of the TCR CDR3 employed the HTBI primer set. TCRdb itself ran the multiplex PCR reads through MiXCR, one entry per CDR3 protein. The table lists approximately 400,000 distinct CDR3 sequences, 11% to 15% of them singletons. Absent ophthalmopathy progression within 18 months defined stable Graves' hyperthyroidism. The authors took PBMCs from 8 to 10 ml fresh peripheral blood.

The V and J genes are TRBV7-2 and TRBJ2-7, with 9 bases that match TRBD1. Sequenced material: blood. The clonotype originates from a woman aged 55-75 years with Graves' hyperthyroidism. CDR3 amino acids: CASSSSGTGRVSYEQYF. DNA for the CDR3: TGTGCCAGCAGCTCGTCCGGGACAGGGAGAGTTTCCTACGAGCAGTACTTC.